These T cell receptor beta chains were read from a single sample in a study of cytomegalovirus exposure and HLA in healthy donors. Profiling relied on immunoSEQ multiplex PCR, and the TCRdb table lists in-frame clones only, not all of them. The sample holds 20,000 to 30,000 clones; nearly 80% are singletons and the top ten take 4% to 5.5%. The sequencing sample was made of PBMCs. These receptors all stem from a male donor in good health and CMV-seronegative. CDR3s leave out the opening cysteine and the closing phenylalanine or tryptophan. The order of the fields is J gene, V gene, CDR3 protein.

j_gene: TRBJ2-3
v_gene: TRBV7-2
CDR3aa: ASSTRGADTQY

j_gene: TRBJ1-1
v_gene: TRBV30
CDR3aa: AWSVRSMDLLRTEAF

j_gene: TRBJ1-6
v_gene: TRBV28
CDR3aa: ASRWDRLYSPLH

j_gene: TRBJ2-3
v_gene: TRBV13
CDR3aa: ASSLRLHADTQY

j_gene: TRBJ2-7
v_gene: TRBV2
CDR3aa: ASGVCTPLYYEQY

j_gene: TRBJ1-2
v_gene: TRBV7-9
CDR3aa: ASSGLFDGYT

j_gene: TRBJ1-5
v_gene: TRBV19
CDR3aa: ASSTGGLFRNQPQH

j_gene: TRBJ2-7
v_gene: TRBV7-3
CDR3aa: ASSRQGGSGEQY

j_gene: TRBJ2-1
v_gene: TRBV7-9
CDR3aa: ASSPRGTSYNEQF

j_gene: TRBJ1-1
v_gene: TRBV4-1
CDR3aa: ASSQGEGSLGAF

j_gene: TRBJ2-4
v_gene: TRBV5-4
CDR3aa: ASSLLAGGPLDIQY

j_gene: TRBJ1-4
v_gene: TRBV27
CDR3aa: ASASVHRYNEKLF

j_gene: TRBJ2-6
v_gene: TRBV2
CDR3aa: ASSYSLTGKYSGANVLT

j_gene: TRBJ1-2
v_gene: TRBV18
CDR3aa: ASSTGQGGGYT

j_gene: TRBJ2-1
v_gene: TRBV14
CDR3aa: ASSQAYGRRTNVSRSYNEQF

j_gene: TRBJ1-5
v_gene: TRBV19
CDR3aa: ASSVGQGTNQPQH

j_gene: TRBJ2-7
v_gene: TRBV5-4
CDR3aa: ASSLAVTGPHEQY

j_gene: TRBJ2-1
v_gene: TRBV28
CDR3aa: ASRRDRYNEQF

j_gene: TRBJ1-2
v_gene: TRBV19
CDR3aa: ASSMSMDYGYT

j_gene: TRBJ2-2
v_gene: TRBV7-3
CDR3aa: ASSPAGTGELF

j_gene: TRBJ1-2
v_gene: TRBV4-2
CDR3aa: ASSQDSSNYGYT

j_gene: TRBJ1-2
v_gene: TRBV27
CDR3aa: ASSPLGRYYGYT

j_gene: TRBJ2-7
v_gene: TRBV4-2
CDR3aa: ASSQDIGTGSDEQY

j_gene: TRBJ2-1
v_gene: TRBV5-1
CDR3aa: ASSLEGGSGSSYNEQF

j_gene: TRBJ2-7
v_gene: TRBV5-1
CDR3aa: ASSLEASGGTYEQY

j_gene: TRBJ1-1
v_gene: TRBV30
CDR3aa: AWSLGLNTEAF

j_gene: TRBJ1-1
v_gene: TRBV9
CDR3aa: ASSVGAGEAF

j_gene: TRBJ2-5
v_gene: TRBV14
CDR3aa: ASSQFSGFYSGETQY

j_gene: TRBJ2-5
v_gene: TRBV5-6
CDR3aa: ASSLTGSQETQY

j_gene: TRBJ2-7
v_gene: TRBV7-2
CDR3aa: ASSSYWGASGGDEQY

j_gene: TRBJ1-1
v_gene: TRBV28
CDR3aa: ASSITGGAWNTEAF

j_gene: TRBJ1-4
v_gene: TRBV19
CDR3aa: ASKSGGEKLF

j_gene: TRBJ2-1
v_gene: TRBV11-2
CDR3aa: ASSPLYNEQF

j_gene: TRBJ1-4
v_gene: TRBV5-1
CDR3aa: ASSLQGNEKLF

j_gene: TRBJ1-5
v_gene: TRBV5-5
CDR3aa: ASSLISGNNQPQH

j_gene: TRBJ2-7
v_gene: TRBV10-3
CDR3aa: AISESVRDRGRSTYEQY

j_gene: TRBJ1-1
v_gene: TRBV29-1
CDR3aa: SAAQGTNTEAF

j_gene: TRBJ2-7
v_gene: TRBV28
CDR3aa: ASSLGRQGPYEQY

j_gene: TRBJ1-5
v_gene: TRBV27
CDR3aa: ASRLTQGDQPQH

j_gene: TRBJ2-2
v_gene: TRBV7-3
CDR3aa: ASSPQGGRGGVTGELF

j_gene: TRBJ1-1
v_gene: TRBV27
CDR3aa: ASSLQQGENTEAF

j_gene: TRBJ2-3
v_gene: TRBV6-5
CDR3aa: ASSRTISSTDTQY

j_gene: TRBJ1-2
v_gene: TRBV7-9
CDR3aa: SSSLGEYGYT

j_gene: TRBJ1-5
v_gene: TRBV28
CDR3aa: ASTQGVHIRVQPQH

j_gene: TRBJ1-5
v_gene: TRBV21-1
CDR3aa: ASSKGQGNQPQH

j_gene: TRBJ2-7
v_gene: TRBV27
CDR3aa: ASSDSGTGGIYGY

j_gene: TRBJ2-7
v_gene: TRBV6-1
CDR3aa: ASSSGGGTYEQY

j_gene: TRBJ1-5
v_gene: TRBV19
CDR3aa: ASSIGTGGLSNQPQH

j_gene: TRBJ2-3
v_gene: TRBV11-1
CDR3aa: ASSSAPGGGGTDTQY

j_gene: TRBJ1-5
v_gene: TRBV15
CDR3aa: ATSGEIASNQPQH

j_gene: TRBJ2-1
v_gene: TRBV7-2
CDR3aa: ASSLVGTNLNEQF

j_gene: TRBJ2-7
v_gene: TRBV5-4
CDR3aa: ASSLEPGGEQY

j_gene: TRBJ1-1
v_gene: TRBV6-1
CDR3aa: ASREGARFSTEAF

j_gene: TRBJ2-2
v_gene: TRBV7-2
CDR3aa: ASSLLGTAGELF

j_gene: TRBJ2-5
v_gene: TRBV18
CDR3aa: ASSRYYPGQGGEETQY

j_gene: TRBJ1-3
v_gene: TRBV4-1
CDR3aa: ASSPYGDDTIY

j_gene: TRBJ2-1
v_gene: TRBV5-1
CDR3aa: ASSREYEQF

j_gene: TRBJ2-5
v_gene: TRBV27
CDR3aa: ASSLGLRETQY

j_gene: TRBJ2-7
v_gene: TRBV7-9
CDR3aa: SSSLGTGRY

j_gene: TRBJ1-5
v_gene: TRBV4-1
CDR3aa: ASSQDGGTGDQPQH